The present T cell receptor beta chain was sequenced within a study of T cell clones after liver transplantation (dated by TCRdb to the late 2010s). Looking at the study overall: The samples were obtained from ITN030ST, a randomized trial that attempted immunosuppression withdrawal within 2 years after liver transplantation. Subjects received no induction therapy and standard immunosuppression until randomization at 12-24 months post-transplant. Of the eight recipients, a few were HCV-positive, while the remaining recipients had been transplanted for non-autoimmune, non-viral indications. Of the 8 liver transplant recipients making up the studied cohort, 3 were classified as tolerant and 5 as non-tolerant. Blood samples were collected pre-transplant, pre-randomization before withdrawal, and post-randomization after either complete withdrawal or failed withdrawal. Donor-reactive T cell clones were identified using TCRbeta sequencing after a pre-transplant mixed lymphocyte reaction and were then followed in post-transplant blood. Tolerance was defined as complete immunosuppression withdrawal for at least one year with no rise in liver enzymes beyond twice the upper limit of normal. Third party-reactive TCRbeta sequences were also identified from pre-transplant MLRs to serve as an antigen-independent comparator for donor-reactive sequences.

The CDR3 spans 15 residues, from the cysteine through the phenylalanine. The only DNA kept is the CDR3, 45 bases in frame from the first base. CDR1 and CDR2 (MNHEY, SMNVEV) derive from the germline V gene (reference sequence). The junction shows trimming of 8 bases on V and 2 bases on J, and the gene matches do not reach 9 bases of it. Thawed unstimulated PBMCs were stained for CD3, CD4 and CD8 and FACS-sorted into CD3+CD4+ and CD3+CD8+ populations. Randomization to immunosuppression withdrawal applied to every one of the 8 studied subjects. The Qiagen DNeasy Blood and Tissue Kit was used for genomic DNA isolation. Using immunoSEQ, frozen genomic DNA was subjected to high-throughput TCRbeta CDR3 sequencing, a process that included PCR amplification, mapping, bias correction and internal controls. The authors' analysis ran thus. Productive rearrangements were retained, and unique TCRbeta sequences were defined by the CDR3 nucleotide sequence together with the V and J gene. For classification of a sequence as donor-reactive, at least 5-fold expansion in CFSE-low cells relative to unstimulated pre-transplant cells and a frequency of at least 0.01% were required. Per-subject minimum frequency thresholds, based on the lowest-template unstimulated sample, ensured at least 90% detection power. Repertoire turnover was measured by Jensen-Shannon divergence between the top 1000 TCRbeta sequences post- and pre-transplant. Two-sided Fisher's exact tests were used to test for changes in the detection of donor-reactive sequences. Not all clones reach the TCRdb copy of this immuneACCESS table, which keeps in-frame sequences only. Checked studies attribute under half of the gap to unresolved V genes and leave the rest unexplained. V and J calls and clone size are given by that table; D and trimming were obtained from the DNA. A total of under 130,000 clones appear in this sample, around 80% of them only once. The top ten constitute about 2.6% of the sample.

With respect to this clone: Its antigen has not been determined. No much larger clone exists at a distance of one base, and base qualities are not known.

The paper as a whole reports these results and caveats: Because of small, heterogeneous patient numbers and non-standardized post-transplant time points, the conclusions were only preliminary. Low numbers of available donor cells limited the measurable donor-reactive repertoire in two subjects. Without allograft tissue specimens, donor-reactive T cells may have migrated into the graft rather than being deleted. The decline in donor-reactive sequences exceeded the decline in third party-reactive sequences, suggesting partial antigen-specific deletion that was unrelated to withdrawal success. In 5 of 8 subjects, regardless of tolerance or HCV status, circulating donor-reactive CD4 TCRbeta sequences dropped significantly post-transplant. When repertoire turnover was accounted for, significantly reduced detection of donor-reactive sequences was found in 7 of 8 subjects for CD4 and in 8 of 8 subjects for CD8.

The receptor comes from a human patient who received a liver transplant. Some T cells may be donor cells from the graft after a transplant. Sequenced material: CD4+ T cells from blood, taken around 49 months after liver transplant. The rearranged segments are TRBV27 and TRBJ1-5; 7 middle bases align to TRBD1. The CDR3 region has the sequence CASAPTGKGNQPQHF. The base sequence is TGTGCCAGCGCACCGACAGGGAAGGGCAATCAGCCCCAGCATTTT.